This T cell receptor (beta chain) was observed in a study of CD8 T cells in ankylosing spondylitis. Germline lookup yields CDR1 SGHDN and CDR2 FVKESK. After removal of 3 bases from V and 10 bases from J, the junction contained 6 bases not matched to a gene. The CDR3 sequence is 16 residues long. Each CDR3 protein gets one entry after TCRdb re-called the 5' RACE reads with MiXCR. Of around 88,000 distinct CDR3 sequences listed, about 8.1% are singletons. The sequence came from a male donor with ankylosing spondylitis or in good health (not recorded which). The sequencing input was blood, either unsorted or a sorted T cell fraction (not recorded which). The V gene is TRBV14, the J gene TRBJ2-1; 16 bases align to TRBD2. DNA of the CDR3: TGTGCCAGCAGCCACGGACCGGGACTAGCGGGGGGGGAGCAGTTCTTC. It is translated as CASSHGPGLAGGEQFF.